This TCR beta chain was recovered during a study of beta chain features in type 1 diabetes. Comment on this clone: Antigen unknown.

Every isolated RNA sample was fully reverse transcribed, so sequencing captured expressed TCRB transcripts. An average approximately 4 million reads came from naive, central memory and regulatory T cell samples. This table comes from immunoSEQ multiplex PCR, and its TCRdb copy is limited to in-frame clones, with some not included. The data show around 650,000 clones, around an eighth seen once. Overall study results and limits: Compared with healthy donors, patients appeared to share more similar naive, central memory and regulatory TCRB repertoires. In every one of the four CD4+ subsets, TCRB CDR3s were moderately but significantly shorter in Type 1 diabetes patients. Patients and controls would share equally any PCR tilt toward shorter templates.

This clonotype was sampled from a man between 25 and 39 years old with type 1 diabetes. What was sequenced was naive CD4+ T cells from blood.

The CDR3 sequence: CASSLGRRQGGEQYF. The DNA of the CDR3 is TGTGCCAGCAGCTTAGGTCGGCGACAGGGGGGCGAGCAGTACTTC. The gene calls are TRBV7-2 and TRBJ2-7; the match to TRBD1 covers 9 bases. CDR3 length equals 15 residues. With 1 base clipped from V and 6 bases from J, the junction kept 7 bases outside the gene matches. Per germline, CDR1 SGHTA and CDR2 FQGNSA.